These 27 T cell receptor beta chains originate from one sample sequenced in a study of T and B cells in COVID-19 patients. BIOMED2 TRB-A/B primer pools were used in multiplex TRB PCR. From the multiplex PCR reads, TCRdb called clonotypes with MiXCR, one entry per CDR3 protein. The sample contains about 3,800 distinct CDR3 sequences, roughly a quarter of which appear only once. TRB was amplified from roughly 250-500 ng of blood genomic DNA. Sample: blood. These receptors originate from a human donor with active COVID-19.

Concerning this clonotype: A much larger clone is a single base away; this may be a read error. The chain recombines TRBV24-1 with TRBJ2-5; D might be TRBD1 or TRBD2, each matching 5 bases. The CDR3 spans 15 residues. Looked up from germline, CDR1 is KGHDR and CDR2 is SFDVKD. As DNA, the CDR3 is TGTGCCACCAGTGATGGCGGTCGGGACCAAGAGACCCAGTGCTTC. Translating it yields CATSDGGRDQETQCF.

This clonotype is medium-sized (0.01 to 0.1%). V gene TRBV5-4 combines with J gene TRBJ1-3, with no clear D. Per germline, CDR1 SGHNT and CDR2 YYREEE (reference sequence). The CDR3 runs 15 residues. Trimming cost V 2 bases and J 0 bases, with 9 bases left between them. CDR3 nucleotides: TGTGCCAGCAGCTTCAAAGGGAGCTCTGGAAACACCATATATTTT. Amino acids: CASSFKGSSGNTIYF.

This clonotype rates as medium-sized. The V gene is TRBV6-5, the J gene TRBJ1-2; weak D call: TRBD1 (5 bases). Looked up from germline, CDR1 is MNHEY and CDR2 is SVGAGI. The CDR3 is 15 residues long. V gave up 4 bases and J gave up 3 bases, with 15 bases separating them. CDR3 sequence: CASSFGPRGDYGYTF. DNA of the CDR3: TGTGCCAGCAGTTTCGGACCGAGGGGAGACTATGGCTACACCTTC.

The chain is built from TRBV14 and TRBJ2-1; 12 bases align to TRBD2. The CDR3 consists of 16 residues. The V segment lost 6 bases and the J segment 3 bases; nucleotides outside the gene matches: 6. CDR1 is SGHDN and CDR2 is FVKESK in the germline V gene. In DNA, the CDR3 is TGTGCCAGCAGTCGACTAGCGGGGGCAAGCTACAATGAGCAGTTCTTC. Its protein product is CASSRLAGASYNEQFF.

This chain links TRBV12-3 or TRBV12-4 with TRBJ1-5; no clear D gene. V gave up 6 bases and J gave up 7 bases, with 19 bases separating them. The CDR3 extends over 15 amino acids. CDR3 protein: CASRSTARAGQPQHF. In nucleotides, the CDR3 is TGTGCCAGCAGAAGCACGGCAAGGGCAGGACAGCCCCAGCATTTT.

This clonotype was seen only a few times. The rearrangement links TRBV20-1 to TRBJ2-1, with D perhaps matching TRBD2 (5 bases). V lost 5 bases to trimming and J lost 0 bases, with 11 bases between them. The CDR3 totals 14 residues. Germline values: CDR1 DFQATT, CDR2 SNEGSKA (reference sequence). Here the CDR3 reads CSALGGRSYNEQFF. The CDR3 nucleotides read TGCAGTGCTCTCGGCGGGCGCTCCTACAATGAGCAGTTCTTC.

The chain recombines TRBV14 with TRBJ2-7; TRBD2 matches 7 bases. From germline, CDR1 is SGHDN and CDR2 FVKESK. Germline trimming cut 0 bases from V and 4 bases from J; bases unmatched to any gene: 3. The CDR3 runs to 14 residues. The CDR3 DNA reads TGTGCCAGCAGCCAAGATCTGGGGGGGTACGAGCAGTACTTC. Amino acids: CASSQDLGGYEQYF.

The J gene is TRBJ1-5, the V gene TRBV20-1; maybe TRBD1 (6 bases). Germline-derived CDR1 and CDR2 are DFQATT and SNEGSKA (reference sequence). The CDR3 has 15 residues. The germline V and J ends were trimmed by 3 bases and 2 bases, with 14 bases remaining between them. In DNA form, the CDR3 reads TGCAGTGCTAGTGGGGGAGGGGGGGGCAATCAGCCCCAGCATTTT. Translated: CSASGGGGGNQPQHF.

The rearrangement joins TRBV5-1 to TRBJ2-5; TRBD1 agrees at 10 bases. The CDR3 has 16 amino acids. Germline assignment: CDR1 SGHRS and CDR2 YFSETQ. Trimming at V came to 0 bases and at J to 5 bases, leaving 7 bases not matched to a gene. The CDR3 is CASSLGDRGTGETQYF. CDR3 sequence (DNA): TGCGCCAGCAGCTTGGGGGACAGGGGCACAGGGGAGACCCAGTACTTC.

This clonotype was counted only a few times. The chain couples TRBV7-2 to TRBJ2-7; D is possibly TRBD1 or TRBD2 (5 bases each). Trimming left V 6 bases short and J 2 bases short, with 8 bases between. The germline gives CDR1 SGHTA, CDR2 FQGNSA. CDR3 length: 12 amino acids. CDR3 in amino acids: CASSSGPYEQYF. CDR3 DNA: TGTGCCAGCAGTTCGGGGCCCTACGAGCAGTACTTC.

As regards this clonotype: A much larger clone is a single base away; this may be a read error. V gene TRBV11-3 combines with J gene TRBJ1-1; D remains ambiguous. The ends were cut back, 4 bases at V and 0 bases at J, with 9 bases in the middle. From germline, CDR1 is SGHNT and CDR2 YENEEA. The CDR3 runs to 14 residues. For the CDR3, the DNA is TGTGCCAGCAGCTCGCAGGCGATGAACACTGAAGCTTTCTTT. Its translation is CASSSQAMNTEAFF.

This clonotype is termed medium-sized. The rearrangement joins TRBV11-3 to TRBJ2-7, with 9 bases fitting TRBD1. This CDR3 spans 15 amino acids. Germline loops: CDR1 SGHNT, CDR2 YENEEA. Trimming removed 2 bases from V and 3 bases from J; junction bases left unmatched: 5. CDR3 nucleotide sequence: TGTGCCAGCAGCTTACATGGACAGGGGCTCTACGAGCAGTACTTC. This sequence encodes CASSLHGQGLYEQYF.

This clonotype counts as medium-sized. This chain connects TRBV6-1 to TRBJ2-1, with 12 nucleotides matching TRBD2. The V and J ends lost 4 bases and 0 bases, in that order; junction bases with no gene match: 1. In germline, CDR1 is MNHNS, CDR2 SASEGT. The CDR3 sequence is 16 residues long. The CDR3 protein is CASSATSGGSYNEQFF. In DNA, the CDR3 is TGTGCCAGCAGTGCGACTAGCGGGGGCTCCTACAATGAGCAGTTCTTC.

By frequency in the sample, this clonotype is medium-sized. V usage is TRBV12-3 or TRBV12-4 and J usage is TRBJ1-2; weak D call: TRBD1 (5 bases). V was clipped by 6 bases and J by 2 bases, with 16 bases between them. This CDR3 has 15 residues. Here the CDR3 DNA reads TGTGCCAGCAGGCATACAGGCGGAAAAAACTATGGCTACACCTTC. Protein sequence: CASRHTGGKNYGYTF.

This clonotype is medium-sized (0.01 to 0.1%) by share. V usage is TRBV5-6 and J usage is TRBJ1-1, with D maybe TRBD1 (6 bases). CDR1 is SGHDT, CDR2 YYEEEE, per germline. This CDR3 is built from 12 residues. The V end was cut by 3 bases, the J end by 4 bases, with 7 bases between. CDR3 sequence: CASSYRVTEAFF. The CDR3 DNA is TGTGCCAGCAGCTACAGGGTCACTGAAGCTTTCTTT.

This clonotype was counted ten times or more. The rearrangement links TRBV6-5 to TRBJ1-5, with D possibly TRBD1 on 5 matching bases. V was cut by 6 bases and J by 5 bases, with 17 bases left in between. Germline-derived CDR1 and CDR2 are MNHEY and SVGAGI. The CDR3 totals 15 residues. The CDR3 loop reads CASREGPGYDQPQHF. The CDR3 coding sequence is TGTGCCAGCAGGGAGGGACCAGGGTACGATCAGCCCCAGCATTTT.

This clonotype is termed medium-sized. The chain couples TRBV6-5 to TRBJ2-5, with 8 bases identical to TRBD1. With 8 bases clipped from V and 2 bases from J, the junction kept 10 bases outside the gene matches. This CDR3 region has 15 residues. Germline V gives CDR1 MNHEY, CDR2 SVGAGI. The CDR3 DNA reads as TGTGCCAGCGCCCCTGACAGGGGTAAACAAGAGACCCAGTACTTC. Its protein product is CASAPDRGKQETQYF.

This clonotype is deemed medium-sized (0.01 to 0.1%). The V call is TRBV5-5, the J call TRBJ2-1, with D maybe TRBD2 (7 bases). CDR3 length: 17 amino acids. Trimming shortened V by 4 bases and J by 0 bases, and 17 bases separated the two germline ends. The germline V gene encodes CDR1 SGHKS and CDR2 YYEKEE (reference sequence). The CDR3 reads CASSPLGGTTSYNEQFF. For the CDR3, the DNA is TGTGCCAGCAGCCCTCTGGGGGGGACAACCTCCTACAATGAGCAGTTCTTC.

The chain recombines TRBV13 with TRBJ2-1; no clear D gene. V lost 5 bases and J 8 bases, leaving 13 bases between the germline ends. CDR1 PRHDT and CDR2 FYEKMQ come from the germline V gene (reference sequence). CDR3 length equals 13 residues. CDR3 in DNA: TGTGCCAGCAGCCCCCCGAGCTTCGATGAGCAGTTCTTC. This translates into CASSPPSFDEQFF.

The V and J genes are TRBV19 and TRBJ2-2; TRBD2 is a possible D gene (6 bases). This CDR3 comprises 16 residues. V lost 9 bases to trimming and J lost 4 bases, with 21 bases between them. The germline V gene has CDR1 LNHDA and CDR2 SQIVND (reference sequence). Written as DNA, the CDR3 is TGTGCCAGCATGAGACCTAGACGGCGGGGCACCGGGGAGCTGTTTTTT. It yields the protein CASMRPRRRGTGELFF.

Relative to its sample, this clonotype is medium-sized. The CDR3 nucleotides read TGTGCCAGCACCCGAGGGGGCACCGGGGAGCTGTTTTTT. Protein product: CASTRGGTGELFF. The chain is built from TRBV6-5 and TRBJ2-2; TRBD1 might be the D (6 bases). Germline CDR1 MNHEY, CDR2 SVGAGI. The CDR3 runs 13 residues. Between the trimmed V and J ends, which lost 7 bases and 4 bases, there was a span of 10 bases.

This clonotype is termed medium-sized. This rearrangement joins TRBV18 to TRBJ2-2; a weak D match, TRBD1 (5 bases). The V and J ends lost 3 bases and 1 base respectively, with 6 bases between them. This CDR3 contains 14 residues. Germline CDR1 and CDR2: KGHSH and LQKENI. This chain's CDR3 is CASSPQGNTGELFF. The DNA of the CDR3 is TGTGCCAGCTCACCGCAGGGGAACACCGGGGAGCTGTTTTTT.

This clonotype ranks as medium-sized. CDR3: CASSYSGLAGGSEQYF. In DNA, the CDR3 is TGTGCCAGCAGTTACTCCGGACTAGCGGGGGGGAGCGAGCAGTACTTC. This chain joins TRBV6-5 and TRBJ2-7; TRBD2 matches 15 bases. Germline V gene lookup returns CDR1 MNHEY and CDR2 SVGAGI. V was clipped by 0 bases and J by 6 bases; unmatched bases: 3. The CDR3 covers 16 residues.

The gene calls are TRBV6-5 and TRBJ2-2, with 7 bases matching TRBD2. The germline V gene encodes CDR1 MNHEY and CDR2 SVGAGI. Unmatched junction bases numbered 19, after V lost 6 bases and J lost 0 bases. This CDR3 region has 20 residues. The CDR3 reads CASSTVPGTIYAANTGELFF. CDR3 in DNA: TGTGCCAGCAGCACTGTCCCCGGGACTATATACGCTGCGAACACCGGGGAGCTGTTTTTT.

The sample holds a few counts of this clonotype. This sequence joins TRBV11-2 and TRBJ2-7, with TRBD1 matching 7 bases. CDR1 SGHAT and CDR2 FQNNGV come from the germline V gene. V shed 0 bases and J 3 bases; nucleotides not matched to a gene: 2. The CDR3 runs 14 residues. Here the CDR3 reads CASSLDGQDYEQYF. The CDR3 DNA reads TGTGCCAGCAGCTTAGATGGACAGGACTACGAGCAGTACTTC. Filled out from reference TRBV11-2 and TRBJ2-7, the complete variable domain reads EAGVAQSPRYKIIEKRQSVAFWCNPISGHATLYWYQQILGQGPKLLIQFQNNGVVDDSQLPKDRFSAERLKGVDSTLKIQPAKLEDSAVYLCASSLDGQDYEQYFGPGTRLTVT.

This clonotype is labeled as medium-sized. The CDR3 region has the DNA TGTGCCAGCAGCTTATTTCGGGACACAGATACGCAGTATTTT. Translating it yields CASSLFRDTDTQYF. The chain couples TRBV11-3 to TRBJ2-3; perhaps TRBD2 as D (5 bases). Germline V gene data show CDR1 as SGHNT and CDR2 as YENEEA. The V and J ends lost 2 bases and 2 bases respectively, with 8 bases between them. The CDR3 sequence is 14 residues long. The variable domain in full, completed from reference TRBV11-3 and TRBJ2-3, reads EAGVVQSPRYKIIEKKQPVAFWCNPISGHNTLYWYLQNLGQGPELLIRYENEEAVDDSQLPKDRFSAERLKGVDSTLKIQPAELGDSAVYLCASSLFRDTDTQYFGPGTRLTVL.

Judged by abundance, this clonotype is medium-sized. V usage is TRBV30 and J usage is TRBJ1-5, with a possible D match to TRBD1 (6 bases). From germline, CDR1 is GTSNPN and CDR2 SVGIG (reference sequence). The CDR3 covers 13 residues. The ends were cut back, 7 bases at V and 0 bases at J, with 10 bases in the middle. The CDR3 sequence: CAYQDSSNQPQHF. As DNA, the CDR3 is TGTGCCTACCAGGACAGTAGCAATCAGCCCCAGCATTTT. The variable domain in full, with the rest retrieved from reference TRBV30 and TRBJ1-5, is SQTIHQWPATLVQPVGSPLSLECTVEGTSNPNLYWYRQAAGRGLQLLFYSVGIGQISSEVPQNLSASRPQDRQFILSSKKLLLSDSGFYLCAYQDSSNQPQHFGDGTRLSIL.